The clone carrying this T cell receptor (beta chain) occurred a few times. What it binds is not known. The data stem from a study of early T cells in non-severe SARS-CoV-2 infection. Study details: Alpha and beta chains were unpaired, from unsorted whole-blood bulk RNA. Study observations and caveats: Missing private and CD4 specificities, VDJdb matching favored anti-spike CD8 responses.

V lost 3 bases, J lost 2 bases, and 9 bases stayed unmatched. Germline V gene sequence: CDR1 KGHSH, CDR2 LQKENI. The CDR3 contains 16 residues. The TCR library protocol was used to attach unique molecular identifiers. These identifiers were attached to individual cDNA molecules. Using its own MiXCR run on the 5' RACE reads, TCRdb lists one record per CDR3 protein. The table includes approximately 31,000 distinct CDR3 sequences, approximately 5% detected once. This TCR was recovered from an adult who was a healthcare worker with PCR-confirmed SARS-CoV-2 infection or an uninfected control (not recorded which). The chain links TRBV18 to TRBJ2-5; 7 nucleotides match TRBD1. Specimen: whole blood. CDR3 sequence: CASSPSEGAEQETQYF. CDR3 bases: TGTGCCAGCTCACCCTCCGAGGGGGCAGAGCAAGAGACCCAGTACTTC.